The next 5 T cell receptor beta chains were all read from a single sample in a study of T cells in Graves' hyperthyroidism and ophthalmopathy. The investigators amplified TCR beta CDR3 regions from RNA transcripts. HTBI primers were employed in a first-round RT-PCR of the TCR CDR3. TCRdb independently ran MiXCR on the multiplex PCR reads; one entry per CDR3 protein. The sample has 800,000 or so distinct CDR3 sequences; around 39% are singletons. The specimen sequenced was blood. The receptor set was obtained from a young man with Graves' hyperthyroidism.

With respect to this clonotype: This could be a read error, since a much larger clone is one nucleotide away. The V and J genes are TRBV24-1 and TRBJ2-5; 14 bases align to TRBD2. CDR1 and CDR2 from the germline V gene are KGHDR and SFDVKD. The J segment lost 7 bases and the V segment lost 9 bases, leaving 12 bases of the junction unmatched. The CDR3 sequence is 16 residues long. CDR3 bases: TGTGCCACCGCGGGACTAGCGGGGGCCCAACCCTGGACCCAGTACTTC. Protein: CATAGLAGAQPWTQYF.

This chain joins TRBV4-1 and TRBJ1-5, with a tentative D call TRBD1 (6 bases). Germline lookup yields CDR1 MGHRA and CDR2 YSYEKL. V shed 0 bases and J shed 2 bases, with 8 bases lying between them. CDR3 length equals 15 residues. For the CDR3, the DNA is TGCGCCAGCAGCCAAGATCCAGGGGGCAATCAGCCCCAGCATTTT. It codes for CASSQDPGGNQPQHF.

The chain combines TRBV28 with TRBJ2-2, with D maybe TRBD2 (6 bases). V dropped 3 bases and J dropped 4 bases, with 12 bases sitting between them. This CDR3 spans 15 amino acids. Germline V gene data show CDR1 as MDHEN and CDR2 as SYDVKM. The CDR3 bases are TGTGCCAGCAGTTTGGGGGGAGAGGGCACCGGGGAGCTGTTTTTT. It translates to CASSLGGEGTGELFF.

This clonotype was counted a single time. The chain joins TRBV4-1 to TRBJ2-3, with TRBD1 as a possible D gene (6 bases). Germline lookup yields CDR1 MGHRA and CDR2 YSYEKL. Trimming removed 0 bases at V and 4 bases at J, with 11 bases between. The CDR3 loop spans 15 amino acids. CDR3 nucleotide sequence: TGCGCCAGCAGCCAAGATCGCCAGGGGTCAGATACGCAGTATTTT. This translates into CASSQDRQGSDTQYF.

The V and J genes are TRBV4-1 and TRBJ1-1, with 8 bases aligning to TRBD1. Germline values: CDR1 MGHRA, CDR2 YSYEKL. This CDR3 contains 15 residues. The trim removed 1 base at V and 6 bases at J, leaving 7 bases unmatched. CDR3 DNA: TGCGCCAGCAGCCAAGTAGGGCGACAGGGGCCTGAAGCTTTCTTT. Translated, it gives CASSQVGRQGPEAFF.